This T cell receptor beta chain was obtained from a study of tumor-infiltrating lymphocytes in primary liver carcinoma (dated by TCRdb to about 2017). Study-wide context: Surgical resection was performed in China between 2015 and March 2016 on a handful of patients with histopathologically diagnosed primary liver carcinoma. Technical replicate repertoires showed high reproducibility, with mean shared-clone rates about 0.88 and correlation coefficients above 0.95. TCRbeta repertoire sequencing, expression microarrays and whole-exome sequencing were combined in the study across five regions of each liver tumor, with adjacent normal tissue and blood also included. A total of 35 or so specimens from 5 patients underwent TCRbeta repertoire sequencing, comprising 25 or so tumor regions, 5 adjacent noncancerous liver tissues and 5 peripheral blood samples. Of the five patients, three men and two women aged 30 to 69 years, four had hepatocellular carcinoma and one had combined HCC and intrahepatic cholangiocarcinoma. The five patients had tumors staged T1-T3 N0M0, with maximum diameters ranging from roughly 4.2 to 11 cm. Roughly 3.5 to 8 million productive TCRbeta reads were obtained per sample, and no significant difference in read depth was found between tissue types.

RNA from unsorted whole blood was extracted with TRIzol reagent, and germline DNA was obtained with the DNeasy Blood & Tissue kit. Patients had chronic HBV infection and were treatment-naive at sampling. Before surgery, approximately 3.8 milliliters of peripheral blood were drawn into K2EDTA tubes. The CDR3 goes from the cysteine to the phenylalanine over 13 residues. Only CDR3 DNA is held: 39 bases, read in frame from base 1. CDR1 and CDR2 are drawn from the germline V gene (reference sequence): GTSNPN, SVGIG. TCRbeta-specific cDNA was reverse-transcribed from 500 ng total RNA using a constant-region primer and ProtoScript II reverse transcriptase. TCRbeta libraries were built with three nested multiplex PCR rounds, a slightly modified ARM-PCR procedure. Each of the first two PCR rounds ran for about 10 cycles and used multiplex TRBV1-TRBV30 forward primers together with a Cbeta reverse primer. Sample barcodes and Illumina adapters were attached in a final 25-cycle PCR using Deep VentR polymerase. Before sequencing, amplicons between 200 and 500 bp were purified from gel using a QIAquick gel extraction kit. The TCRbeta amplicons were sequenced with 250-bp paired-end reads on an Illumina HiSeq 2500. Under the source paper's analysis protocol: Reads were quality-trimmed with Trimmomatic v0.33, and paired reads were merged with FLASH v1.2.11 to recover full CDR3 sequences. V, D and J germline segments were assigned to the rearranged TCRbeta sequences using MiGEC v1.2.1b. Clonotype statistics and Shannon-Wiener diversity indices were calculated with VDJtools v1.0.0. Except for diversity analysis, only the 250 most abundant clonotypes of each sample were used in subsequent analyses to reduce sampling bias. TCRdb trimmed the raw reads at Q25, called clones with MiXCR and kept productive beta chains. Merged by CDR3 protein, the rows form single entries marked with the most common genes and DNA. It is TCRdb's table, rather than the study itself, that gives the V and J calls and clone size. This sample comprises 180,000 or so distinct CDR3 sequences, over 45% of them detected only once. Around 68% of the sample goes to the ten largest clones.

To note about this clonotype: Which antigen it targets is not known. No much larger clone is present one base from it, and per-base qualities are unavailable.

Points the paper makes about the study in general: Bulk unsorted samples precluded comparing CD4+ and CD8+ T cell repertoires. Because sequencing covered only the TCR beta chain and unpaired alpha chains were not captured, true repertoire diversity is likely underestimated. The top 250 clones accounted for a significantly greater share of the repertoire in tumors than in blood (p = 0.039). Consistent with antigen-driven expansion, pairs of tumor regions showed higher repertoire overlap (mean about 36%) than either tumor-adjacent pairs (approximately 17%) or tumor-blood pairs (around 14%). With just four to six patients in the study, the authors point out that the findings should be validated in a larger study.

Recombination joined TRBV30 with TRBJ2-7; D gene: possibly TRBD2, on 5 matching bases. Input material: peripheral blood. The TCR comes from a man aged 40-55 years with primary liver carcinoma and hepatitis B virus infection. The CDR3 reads CALKRGSAYEQYF. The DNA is TGTGCTCTAAAACGCGGGTCGGCCTACGAGCAGTACTTC.